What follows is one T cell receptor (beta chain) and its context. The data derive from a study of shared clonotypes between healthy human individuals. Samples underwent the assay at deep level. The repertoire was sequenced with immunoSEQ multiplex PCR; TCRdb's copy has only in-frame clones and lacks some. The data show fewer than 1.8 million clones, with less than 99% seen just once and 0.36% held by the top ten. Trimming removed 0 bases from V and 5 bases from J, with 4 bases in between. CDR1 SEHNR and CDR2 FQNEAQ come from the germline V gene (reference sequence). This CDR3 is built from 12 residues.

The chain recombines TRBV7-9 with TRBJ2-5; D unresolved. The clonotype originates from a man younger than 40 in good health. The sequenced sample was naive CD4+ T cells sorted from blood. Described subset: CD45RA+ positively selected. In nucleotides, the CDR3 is TGTGCCAGCAGCTTAGCGAGTGAGACCCAGTACTTC. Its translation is CASSLASETQYF.